The 21 T cell receptor beta chains below all came from one sample that was sequenced in a study of T cell repertoires in cytomegalovirus infection. TCRdb called the reads again in MiXCR, with one record for every CDR3 protein. The table records some 450,000 distinct CDR3 sequences, 25% to 40% of them present only once. The sample was PBMCs. The receptors here all came from a human donor in good health (CMV status not recorded). Some clones in this sample may be carry-over from other donors' samples.

This chain links TRBV28 with TRBJ2-7, with TRBD1 matching over 8 bases. Germline CDR1 MDHEN, CDR2 SYDVKM. This CDR3 has 14 residues. The V and J ends lost 6 bases and 2 bases, in that order; junction bases with no gene match: 6. The CDR3 nucleotides are TGTGCCAGCAGACCCTTGGACAGGGCCTACGAGCAGTACTTC. Protein: CASRPLDRAYEQYF.

This clonotype was observed a few times. V and J are TRBV12-3 or TRBV12-4 and TRBJ1-1, with 7 positions matching TRBD1. V shed 3 bases and J 6 bases; nucleotides not matched to a gene: 7. This CDR3 spans 14 amino acids. In DNA form, the CDR3 reads TGTGCCAGCAGTTTTGACGAAACAGGGGCTGAAGCTTTCTTT. This encodes CASSFDETGAEAFF.

In its sample, this clonotype was seen a few times. This could be a read error, since a much larger clone is one nucleotide away. The V call is TRBV7-2, the J call TRBJ2-5; tentative D call: TRBD2 (7 bases). V gave up 10 bases and J gave up 1 base, with 19 bases separating them. The CDR3 runs 15 residues. In germline, CDR1 is SGHTA, CDR2 FQGNSA. CDR3 sequence: CANSLEGGIQETQYF. In DNA form, the CDR3 reads TGTGCCAACAGTTTGGAGGGGGGGATCCAAGAGACCCAGTACTTC.

The gene calls are TRBV20-1 and TRBJ2-3, with unresolved D. V gave up 3 bases and J gave up 6 bases, with 22 bases separating them. CDR1 DFQATT and CDR2 SNEGSKA come from the germline V gene (reference sequence). CDR3 length equals 16 residues. In DNA form, the CDR3 reads TGCAGTGCTAGTTTTCCGGTCGGGCCGTTTTCCGATACGCAGTATTTT. Translating gives CSASFPVGPFSDTQYF.

The chain has TRBV6-1 and TRBJ2-5; D is unclear. The CDR3 covers 14 residues. V lost 5 bases and J 1 base, leaving 11 bases between the germline ends. The germline CDR1 and CDR2 sequences are MNHNS and SASEGT. DNA of the CDR3: TGTGCCAGCAGTCCATGGGCCAGCCAAGAGACCCAGTACTTC. Its translation is CASSPWASQETQYF.

In this sample, this clonotype turned up many times. The rearrangement links TRBV7-8 to TRBJ2-5; D gene ambiguous. This CDR3 comprises 15 residues. CDR1 SGHVS and CDR2 FQNEAQ come from the germline V gene. V lost 3 bases to trimming and J lost 0 bases, with 11 bases between them. CDR3 region: CASSLVGQNQETQYF. DNA for the CDR3: TGTGCCAGCAGCTTGGTCGGGCAGAACCAAGAGACCCAGTACTTC.

V and J are TRBV5-4 and TRBJ2-1; TRBD1 aligns across 9 bases. This CDR3 has 15 residues. Trimming removed 4 bases from V and 6 bases from J; junction bases left unmatched: 8. Germline V gene data show CDR1 as SGHNT and CDR2 as YYREEE (reference sequence). The CDR3: CASSVGQGLANEQFF. The CDR3 DNA sequence: TGTGCCAGCAGCGTTGGACAGGGGCTTGCCAATGAGCAGTTCTTC.

The table lists this clonotype with a few counts. The chain is built from TRBV7-6 and TRBJ2-7, with TRBD1 identical over 9 bases. V lost 4 bases and J lost 2; bases outside the gene matches: 15. Germline lookup yields CDR1 SGHVS and CDR2 FNYEAQ. The CDR3 is made up of 18 amino acids. The DNA of the CDR3 is TGTGCCAGCAGCTCTCCCCGGGACAGGGTAGGTGGCACCTACGAGCAGTACTTC. The encoded protein is CASSSPRDRVGGTYEQYF.

In this sample, this clonotype turned up a few times. CDR3 sequence: CASSYVPGQGDKNIQYF. The CDR3 bases are TGTGCCAGCAGTTACGTCCCGGGACAGGGAGACAAAAACATTCAGTACTTC. This chain joins TRBV6-2 or TRBV6-3 and TRBJ2-4; 9 nucleotides agree with TRBD1. The CDR3 consists of 17 residues. Losses at the gene ends were 2 bases for V and 3 bases for J; bases not matched to a gene: 8. CDR1 and CDR2 from the germline V gene are MNHEY and SVGEGT.

This clonotype was detected a few times. The V call is TRBV6-6, the J call TRBJ2-7; D perhaps matches TRBD1 (7 bases). Trimming left V 2 bases short and J 4 bases short, with 12 bases between. The CDR3 consists of 14 residues. The germline V gene has CDR1 MNHNY and CDR2 SVGAGI (reference sequence). This CDR3 is CASSYTTGRYEQYF. Here the CDR3 DNA reads TGTGCCAGCAGTTACACGACAGGGAGGTACGAGCAGTACTTC.

The chain links TRBV19 to TRBJ2-2; 8 bases match TRBD2. This CDR3 spans 17 amino acids. Losses at the gene ends were 2 bases for V and 4 bases for J; bases not matched to a gene: 9. Germline V gene sequence: CDR1 LNHDA, CDR2 SQIVND (reference sequence). The CDR3 DNA reads as TGTGCCAGTAGTATAACCCCGGGGGGGGGAGGCACCGGGGAGCTGTTTTTT. Translated, it gives CASSITPGGGGTGELFF.

The sample holds a few counts of this clonotype. The chain has TRBV24-1 and TRBJ1-1; D call uncertain. The CDR3 runs to 13 residues. V was clipped by 3 bases and J by 7 bases, with 11 bases between them. Germline V gene lookup returns CDR1 KGHDR and CDR2 SFDVKD. CDR3 in amino acids: CATSDSNGYEAFF. Here the CDR3 DNA reads TGTGCCACCAGTGATAGTAATGGCTATGAAGCTTTCTTT.

This chain uses TRBV20-1 with TRBJ2-1; 11 nucleotides line up with TRBD1. The V segment lost 1 base and the J segment 13 bases; nucleotides outside the gene matches: 15. The CDR3 is 16 amino acids. CDR1 DFQATT and CDR2 SNEGSKA come from the germline V gene (reference sequence). This chain's CDR3 is CSARGPGTGGNNGQFF. Written as DNA, the CDR3 is TGCAGTGCTAGAGGACCCGGGACAGGGGGTAACAATGGACAGTTCTTC.

Ten or more counts support this clonotype. This chain links TRBV11-2 with TRBJ2-5; D is unresolved. V lost 0 bases, J lost 5 bases, and 4 bases lay in between. CDR3 length equals 12 residues. CDR1 SGHAT and CDR2 FQNNGV come from the germline V gene. CDR3 sequence (DNA): TGTGCCAGCAGCTTAGAGGTTGAGACCCAGTACTTC. As protein: CASSLEVETQYF.

This clonotype was picked up a small number of times. CDR3: CASSPPGQGIPNEQFF. The CDR3 DNA follows: TGTGCCAGCAGCCCTCCGGGACAGGGAATCCCCAATGAGCAGTTCTTC. The chain has TRBV5-4 and TRBJ2-1, with TRBD1 matching 9 bases. The CDR3 has 16 residues. V shed 4 bases, J shed 6 bases, and the junction held 11 bases outside the gene matches. Germline CDR1 reads SGHNT; CDR2 reads YYREEE (reference sequence).

V is TRBV5-5 and J is TRBJ2-7; D is perhaps TRBD1 (8 bases). The V end was cut by 5 bases, the J end by 4 bases, with 16 bases between. The CDR3 is 14 residues long. Germline-derived CDR1 and CDR2 are SGHKS and YYEKEE (reference sequence). The CDR3 sequence is CASRSTGGGYEQYF. The CDR3 DNA follows: TGTGCCAGCAGATCCACAGGGGGGGGGTACGAGCAGTACTTC.

This clonotype was counted a few times. V and J are TRBV6-6 and TRBJ2-1; 7 bases agree with TRBD2. This CDR3 spans 14 amino acids. V was pared by 4 bases and J by 5 bases, with 5 bases of the junction left unmatched. The germline V gene encodes CDR1 MNHNY and CDR2 SVGAGI (reference sequence). The DNA of the CDR3 is TGTGCCAGCAGTTTGAGACTAGCAGACAATGAGCAGTTCTTC. It specifies CASSLRLADNEQFF.

As to this clonotype: At one boundary the junction diverges from the germline segment, which might be a read error. The J gene is TRBJ1-4, the V gene TRBV4-1, with D unresolved. The CDR3 has 15 amino acids. Germline V gene lookup returns CDR1 MGHRA and CDR2 YSYEKL. CDR3 DNA: TGCGTCAGCAGCCAAGTCGCCGGGAATAATGAAAAACTGTTTTTT. Amino acids: CVSSQVAGNNEKLFF.

V and J are TRBV9 and TRBJ2-1; 8 bases align to TRBD2. Losses at the gene ends were 0 bases for V and 3 bases for J; bases not matched to a gene: 2. The CDR3 has 15 residues. The germline V gene has CDR1 SGDLS and CDR2 YYNGEE. The CDR3 here is CASSVAGGYYNEQFF. The DNA of the CDR3 is TGTGCCAGCAGCGTAGCGGGGGGGTACTACAATGAGCAGTTCTTC.

The V and J genes are TRBV7-6 and TRBJ1-1; weak D call: TRBD1 (6 bases). Germline V gene data show CDR1 as SGHVS and CDR2 as FNYEAQ. This CDR3 spans 16 amino acids. V was clipped by 8 bases and J by 6 bases, with 25 bases between them. In nucleotides, the CDR3 is TGTGCCAGCTCAGAGGGGGGGGAGCACCCGACCTCTGAAGCTTTCTTT. Its translation: CASSEGGEHPTSEAFF.

This clonotype was detected many times. This rearrangement joins TRBV7-8 to TRBJ2-2; either TRBD1 or TRBD2 may supply D (6 bases each). Germline-derived CDR1 and CDR2 are SGHVS and FQNEAQ. Trimming pared 1 base from V and 7 bases from J, leaving 13 bases between. The CDR3 covers 15 residues. This chain's CDR3 is CASSLDRGQGGELFF. The CDR3 DNA reads as TGTGCCAGCAGCTTAGACCGGGGGCAGGGCGGGGAGCTGTTTTTT.